This TCR beta chain was captured in a study of T cells of healthy individuals. The CDR3 runs to 15 residues. V trimming: 10 bases; J trimming: 5 bases; junction bases outside the gene matches: 14. The germline CDR1 and CDR2 sequences are LNHDA and SQIVND (reference sequence). The table lists this clonotype with a few counts. TCRdb processed the 5' RACE reads anew with MiXCR; each CDR3 protein has one entry. The table records around 83,000 distinct CDR3 sequences, about 5% of them present only once. The rearrangement links TRBV19 to TRBJ2-5; 9 bases match TRBD2. The clonotype originates from a female donor in good health. CDR3 region: CATTQSGGRVETQYF. Here the CDR3 DNA reads TGTGCCACTACCCAAAGCGGGGGGCGCGTGGAGACCCAGTACTTC.